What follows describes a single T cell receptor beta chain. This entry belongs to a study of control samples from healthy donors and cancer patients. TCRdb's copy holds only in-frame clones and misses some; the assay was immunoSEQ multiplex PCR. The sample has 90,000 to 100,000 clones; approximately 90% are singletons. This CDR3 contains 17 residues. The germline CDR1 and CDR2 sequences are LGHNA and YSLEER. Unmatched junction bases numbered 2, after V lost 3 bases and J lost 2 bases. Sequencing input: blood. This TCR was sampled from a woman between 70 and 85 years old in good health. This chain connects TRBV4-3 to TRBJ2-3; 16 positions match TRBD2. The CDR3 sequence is CASSQGLAGGHTDTQYF. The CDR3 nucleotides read TGCGCCAGCAGCCAGGGACTAGCGGGAGGGCACACAGATACGCAGTATTTT.